This TCR beta chain was captured in a study of patients and donors after allogeneic stem cell transplantation. This clonotype was observed many times. TCRdb recomputed calls from the RT-PCR reads with MiXCR, one row per CDR3 protein. This table holds about 960,000 distinct CDR3 sequences, approximately 18% found once. The source of this sequence is a human donor who was either an allogeneic HSCT recipient or a stem cell or donor lymphocyte infusion donor (not recorded which). It is not recorded whose cells these are; they may come from a transplant donor. The sample taken for sequencing was blood, either unsorted or a sorted T cell fraction (not recorded which).

The CDR3, as DNA: TGCAGTGCTCACCCTCCTCGCTTCACAGATACGCAGTATTTT. Its translation: CSAHPPRFTDTQYF. The chain combines TRBV20-1 with TRBJ2-3, with unresolved D. The CDR3 is made up of 14 amino acids. Trimming shortened V by 5 bases and J by 2 bases, and 14 bases separated the two germline ends. Germline-derived CDR1 and CDR2 are DFQATT and SNEGSKA (reference sequence).